This T cell receptor (beta chain) was documented in a study of molecular identifiers for immune sequencing clone quantification. TCRdb fed the PCR reads into MiXCR, producing one record per CDR3 protein. The data contain more than 250,000 distinct CDR3 sequences, 20% to 25% of them seen just once; the ten biggest clones take up under 0.95%. The CDR3 loop spans 14 amino acids. The germline V gene has CDR1 SGHDT and CDR2 YYEEEE. Trimming left V 4 bases short and J 2 bases short, with 12 bases between. This clonotype appeared many times. V and J are TRBV5-6 and TRBJ2-5; maybe TRBD2 (5 bases). The receptor was isolated from a human donor in good health. Some libraries in this study had Jurkat cell RNA spiked in. The sequenced sample was naive CD8+ T cells from blood, with Jurkat cell RNA spiked in. Documented subset: FACS-sorted CD8+CD4-CCR7+CD45RA+ naive T cells. DNA for the CDR3: TGTGCCAGCAGCCCACCGGGGAATCAAGAGACCCAGTACTTC. This codes for CASSPPGNQETQYF.